The clone carrying this T cell receptor beta chain has more than one count but fewer than ten. These data come from a study of blood T cell repertoires in COVID-19. Across the study: Whether acute or convalescent, the COVID-19 samples came from the United States, Italy and Spain. Sources were T cells, B-cell-depleted T cells, or PBMCs; the material itself was cDNA or gDNA.

Enrollees, roughly 18 to 90 years old, lived in around 23 US areas. J lost 1 base, V lost 5 bases, and 1 base had no gene match. This CDR3 contains 14 residues. The germline CDR1 and CDR2 sequences are LGHDT and YNNKEL (reference sequence). Using immunoSEQ multiplex PCR, the repertoire was profiled, and TCRdb retains in-frame clones only, with some absent. The sample contains approximately 150,000 clones, around 80% of which appear only once. This TCR was sampled from a man aged 35-49 years with acute COVID-19. The rearrangement uses TRBV3-1 (or the pseudogene TRBV3-2) and TRBJ2-7; 11 bases match TRBD1. Specimen: PBMCs or T cells enriched from blood (not recorded which). Written as DNA, the CDR3 is TGTGCCAGCAGCGGGGACAGGGGGTCCTACGAGCAGTACTTC. This translates into CASSGDRGSYEQYF.